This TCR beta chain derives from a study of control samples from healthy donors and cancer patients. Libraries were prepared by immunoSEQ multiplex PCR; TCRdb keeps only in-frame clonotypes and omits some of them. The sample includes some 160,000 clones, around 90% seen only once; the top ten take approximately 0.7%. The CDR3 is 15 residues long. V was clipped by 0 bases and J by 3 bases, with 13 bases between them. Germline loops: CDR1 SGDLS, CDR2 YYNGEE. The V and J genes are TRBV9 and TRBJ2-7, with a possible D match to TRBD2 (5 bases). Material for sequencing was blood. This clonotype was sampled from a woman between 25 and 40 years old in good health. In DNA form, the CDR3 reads TGTGCCAGCAGCGTAGCAGCGGAACGCCTCTACGAGCAGTACTTC. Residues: CASSVAAERLYEQYF.